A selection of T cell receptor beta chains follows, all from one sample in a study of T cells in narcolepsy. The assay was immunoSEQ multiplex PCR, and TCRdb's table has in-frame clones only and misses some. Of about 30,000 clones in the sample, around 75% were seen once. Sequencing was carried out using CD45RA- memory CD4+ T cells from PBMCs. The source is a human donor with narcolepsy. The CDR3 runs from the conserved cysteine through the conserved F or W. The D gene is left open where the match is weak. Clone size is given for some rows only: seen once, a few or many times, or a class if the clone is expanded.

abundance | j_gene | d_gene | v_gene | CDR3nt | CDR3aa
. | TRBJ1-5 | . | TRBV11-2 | TGTGCCAGCAGCTCAACGTCGGGTAGCAATCAGCCCCAGCATTTT | CASSSTSGSNQPQHF
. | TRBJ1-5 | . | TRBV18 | TGTGCCAGCTCACCAGGAGGGATTCAGCCCCAGCATTTT | CASSPGGIQPQHF
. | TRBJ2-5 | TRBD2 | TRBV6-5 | TGTGCCAGCACCCAAAATAGCGGGAGGGCCGAGACCCAGTACTTC | CASTQNSGRAETQYF
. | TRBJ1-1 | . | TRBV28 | TGTGCCAGCAGTTCCGTTGACAGCCGTTTCGAACATCTCTTT | CASSSVDSRFEHLF
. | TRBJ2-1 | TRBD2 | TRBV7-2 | TGTGCCAGCAGCTTATACAGCGGGGGCAATGAGCAGTTCTTC | CASSLYSGGNEQFF
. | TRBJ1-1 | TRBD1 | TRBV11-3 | TGTGCCAGCAGCTTAGCAGTGAGACAGGGGGAATTGAACACTGAAGCTTTCTTT | CASSLAVRQGELNTEAFF
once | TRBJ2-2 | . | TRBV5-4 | TGTGCCAGCAGCCTCCCGGGGGCGCAGACCGGGGAGCTGTTTTTT | CASSLPGAQTGELFF
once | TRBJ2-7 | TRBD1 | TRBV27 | TGTGCCAGCAGCTCTACCGTCCCGGGACAGGGAGGGGTTTCCTACGAGCAGTACTTC | CASSSTVPGQGGVSYEQYF
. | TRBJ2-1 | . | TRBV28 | TGTGCCAGCAGTTTGGCAAGATCCGAGCAGTTCTTC | CASSLARSEQFF
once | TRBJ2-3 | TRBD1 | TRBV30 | TGTGCCTGGGACAGGGGGTTTAGCACAGATACGCAGTATTTT | CAWDRGFSTDTQYF
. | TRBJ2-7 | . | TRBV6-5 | TGTGCCAGCAGTTACCTGAGGATGGGTCAGCCCTACGAGCAGTACTTC | CASSYLRMGQPYEQYF
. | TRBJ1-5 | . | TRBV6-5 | TGTGCCAGCAGGGGGGGCTATAGCAATCAGCCCCAGCATTTT | CASRGGYSNQPQHF
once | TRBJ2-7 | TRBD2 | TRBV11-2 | TGTGCCAGCAGCTTAGGTCTAGCGGACTACGAGCAGTACTTC | CASSLGLADYEQYF
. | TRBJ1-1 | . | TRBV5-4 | TGTGCCAGCAGCTTAGGGGAGACACTGAACACTGAAGCTTTCTTT | CASSLGETLNTEAFF
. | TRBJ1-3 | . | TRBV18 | TGTGCCAGCTCACCAAGGGATGTCCGGGGGCTTGGAAACACCATATATTTT | CASSPRDVRGLGNTIYF
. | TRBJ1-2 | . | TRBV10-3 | TGTGCCATCCGGGACACCAACTATGGCTACACCTTC | CAIRDTNYGYTF
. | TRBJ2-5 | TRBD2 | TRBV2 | TGTGCCAGCAGGGGCGGGGGAGAGACCCAGTACTTC | CASRGGGETQYF
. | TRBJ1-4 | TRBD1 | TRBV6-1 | TGTGCCAGCAGTGAAGCGCCGGGACAGGGGGCAACTAATGAAAAACTGTTTTTT | CASSEAPGQGATNEKLFF
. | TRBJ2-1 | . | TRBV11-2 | TGTGCCAGCAGCTTCGACGGCACATCCTACAATGAGCAGTTCTTC | CASSFDGTSYNEQFF
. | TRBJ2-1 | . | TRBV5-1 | TGCGCCAGCAGCTTGGATTCGGGGTTCAATGAGCAGTTCTTC | CASSLDSGFNEQFF
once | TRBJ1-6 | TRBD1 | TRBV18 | TGTGCCAGCTCACGGGACAGGGGGTCTTCACCCCTCCACTTT | CASSRDRGSSPLHF
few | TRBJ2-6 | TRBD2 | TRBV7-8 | TGTGCCAGCAGCTTTTCTAGCGGGGTTTCTGGGGCCAACGTCCTGACTTTC | CASSFSSGVSGANVLTF
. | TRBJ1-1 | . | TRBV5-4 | TGTGCCAGCAGCTTGAGCAGGAACACTGAAGCTTTCTTT | CASSLSRNTEAFF
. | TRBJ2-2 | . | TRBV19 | TGTGCCAGTAGTATAAGGGGCGCGGACACCGGGGAGCTGTTTTTT | CASSIRGADTGELFF
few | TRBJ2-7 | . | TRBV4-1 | TGCGCCAGCAGCCAAGGCGAGTTCCCCCGGATCTACGAGCAGTACTTC | CASSQGEFPRIYEQYF
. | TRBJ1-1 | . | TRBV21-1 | TGTGCCACCCCGGGACAGGGGGTTGAGTTGGGCACTGAAGCTTTCTTT | CATPGQGVELGTEAFF
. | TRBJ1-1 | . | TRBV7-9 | TGTGCCAGCAGCTTAGCGGGACGGACGAACACTGAAGCTTTCTTT | CASSLAGRTNTEAFF
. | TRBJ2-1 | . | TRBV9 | TGTGCCAGCAGCGGAAGTACAGGGCCCCTCTCCTACAATGAGCAGTTCTTC | CASSGSTGPLSYNEQFF
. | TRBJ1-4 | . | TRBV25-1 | TGTGCCAGCAGTGACCAGCGGGGGAGATATGAAAAACTGTTTTTT | CASSDQRGRYEKLFF
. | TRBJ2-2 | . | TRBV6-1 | TGTGCCAGCAAAAGCTGGGAAGGGGACACCGGGGAGCTGTTTTTT | CASKSWEGDTGELFF
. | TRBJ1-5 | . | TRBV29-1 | TGCAGCGTTTCGGGTGGCAGCAATCAGCCCCAGCATTTT | CSVSGGSNQPQHF
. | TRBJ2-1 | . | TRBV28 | TGTGCCAGCAGTTCGGGACTTACGGGAGCCCGCTACAATGAGCAGTTCTTC | CASSSGLTGARYNEQFF
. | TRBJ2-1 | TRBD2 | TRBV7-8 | TGTGCCAGCAGGCTGACTAGCGGAGACATTTACAATGAGCAGTTCTTC | CASRLTSGDIYNEQFF
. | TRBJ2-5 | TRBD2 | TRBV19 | TGTGCCAGTAGTATGTCTAGCGGGGGAGGTGGAGAGACCCAGTACTTC | CASSMSSGGGGETQYF
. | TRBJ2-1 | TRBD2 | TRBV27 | TGTGCCAGCAGTCTGACTAGCGGGAGTAGTGATGAGCAGTTCTTC | CASSLTSGSSDEQFF
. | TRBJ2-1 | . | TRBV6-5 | TGTGCCAGTCGGAGGTCCTACAATGAGCAGTTCTTC | CASRRSYNEQFF
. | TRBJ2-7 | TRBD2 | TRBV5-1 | TGCGCCAGCAGCTCTACACCACCGGGACCTGGGGGGGGCTACGAGCAGTACTTC | CASSSTPPGPGGGYEQYF
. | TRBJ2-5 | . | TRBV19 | TGTGCCAGTAGTATAGGAAGTCAAGAGACCCAGTACTTC | CASSIGSQETQYF
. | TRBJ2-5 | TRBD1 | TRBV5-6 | TGTGCCAGCAGCAATAGCCGGGACAGGGCCCGGGAGACCCAGTACTTC | CASSNSRDRARETQYF
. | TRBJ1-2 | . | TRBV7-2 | TGTGCCAGCAGCTTAGACGCGGCAGGGGACTATGGCTACACCTTC | CASSLDAAGDYGYTF